This T cell receptor beta chain originates from a study of T cells and Merkel cell carcinoma outcomes. This clone came up a few times. What it binds is not known. Overall study findings and caveats: In Merkel cell carcinoma, repertoire and T-cell density reportedly predicted outcomes.

Libraries were prepared by immunoSEQ multiplex PCR; TCRdb keeps only in-frame clonotypes and omits some of them. The sample carries about 19,000 clones, around 79% recorded once. The CDR3 runs to 13 residues. Germline V gives CDR1 SQVTM, CDR2 ANQGSEA. With 2 bases clipped from V and 8 bases from J, the junction kept 7 bases outside the gene matches. The source of this sequence is a human donor with Merkel cell carcinoma. The chain is built from TRBV29-1 and TRBJ1-2; 8 bases are shared with TRBD1. The sample comprised tumor tissue from Merkel cell carcinoma. The CDR3 DNA reads as TGCAGCGTTGAAATGGGGACAGGAGGGGGCTACACCTTC. This encodes CSVEMGTGGGYTF.